What follows describes a single TCR beta chain. What it binds is unknown. These data are taken from a study of cytomegalovirus exposure and HLA in healthy donors. The table came from immunoSEQ multiplex PCR; TCRdb's copy has only in-frame clones and leaves some out. The sample has 150,000 to 200,000 clones; roughly 83% are singletons. Notes on the study in general: Researchers catalogued over 150 TCR beta chains as cytomegalovirus-associated. The study found most TCR sequences rare, yet found some public TCRs in many donors. Subsequent analysis of the 95 to 150 validation repertoires found a tendency for first-cohort TCR clusters to co-occur.

From germline, CDR1 is SGHAT and CDR2 FQDESV (reference sequence). The CDR3 consists of 14 residues. V shed 5 bases, J shed 4 bases, and the junction held 7 bases outside the gene matches. Sequenced material: PBMCs. The chain couples TRBV11-1 to TRBJ2-5; 7 positions match TRBD1. The clonotype originates from a woman aged 18-29 years in good health and CMV-seronegative. CDR3 region: CASSGATGAETQYF. Written as DNA, the CDR3 is TGTGCCAGCAGCGGCGCCACAGGGGCAGAGACCCAGTACTTC.